This T cell receptor beta chain came from a study of blood T cell repertoires in COVID-19. For the study at large: In each case, the material was cDNA or gDNA derived from T cells, B-cell-depleted T cells, or PBMCs.

Some clones are missing from TCRdb's copy, which holds only in-frame ones; the method was immunoSEQ multiplex PCR. The data hold some 96,000 clones, with 86% observed a single time. V lost 1 base and J lost 4, with 10 bases in between. In germline, CDR1 is MGHDK, CDR2 SYGVNS. The CDR3 has 15 residues. Input material: peripheral blood. The J gene is TRBJ2-2, the V gene TRBV25-1; TRBD1 is a possible D gene (6 bases). The origin of this receptor is a man in his fifties or sixties with acute or convalescent COVID-19. This CDR3 reads CASSESGAVTGELFF. CDR3 DNA: TGTGCCAGCAGTGAATCAGGGGCTGTCACCGGGGAGCTGTTTTTT.